The 32 T cell receptor beta chains listed next were all sequenced from one sample in a study of shared clonotypes between healthy human individuals. CD45RO negativity and positive selection for CCR7 defined naive CD8 cells, a population that excluded terminally differentiated effector memory CD45RA+ cells. Profiled with immunoSEQ multiplex PCR; TCRdb holds only in-frame clones, not every one. Of about 2 million clones listed, 85% to 95% were seen once; the top ten hold 1% to 1.5%. The sequencing input was naive CD8+ T cells sorted from blood. The origin of the receptors is a man between 18 and 29 years old in good health.

For this clone: This sample includes further DNA sequences coding for the same CDR3. The chain couples TRBV9 to TRBJ2-1; no definite D call. The CDR3 spans 13 residues. V dropped 0 bases and J dropped 1 base, with 2 bases sitting between them. Per the germline V gene, CDR1 is SGDLS and CDR2 is YYNGEE. CDR3 amino acids: CASSVASYNEQFF. CDR3 coding DNA: TGTGCCAGCAGCGTAGCGTCCTACAATGAGCAGTTCTTC.

The chain couples TRBV6-1 to TRBJ2-7; 8 bases align to TRBD2. Trimming cost V 6 bases and J 2 bases; bases outside gene matches: 9. Looked up from germline, CDR1 is MNHNS and CDR2 is SASEGT. This CDR3 is 15 amino acids long. This CDR3 reads CASRENSGATYEQYF. The DNA of the CDR3 is TGTGCCAGCAGAGAAAATAGCGGGGCCACCTACGAGCAGTACTTC.

This chain joins TRBV7-9 and TRBJ2-3, with 9 bases lining up with TRBD1. V dropped 7 bases and J dropped 4; count of bases not matched to a gene: 9. The CDR3 runs 15 residues. Germline CDR1 reads SEHNR; CDR2 reads FQNEAQ (reference sequence). CDR3 amino acids: CASTNGGQGADTQYF. DNA of the CDR3: TGTGCCAGCACCAATGGGGGACAGGGAGCAGATACGCAGTATTTT.

The rearrangement joins TRBV6-5 to TRBJ2-7; 8 bases map to TRBD1. The CDR3 is 15 residues long. J lost 3 bases, V lost 5 bases, and 9 bases had no gene match. Per germline, CDR1 MNHEY and CDR2 SVGAGI. The CDR3 nucleotides read TGTGCCAGCAGTACCCATCAGGGGGCATACTACGAGCAGTACTTC. As protein: CASSTHQGAYYEQYF.

DNA of the CDR3: TGTGCCAGCAGTCCGTCGGGCGGCCAAGTTTCCTACGAGCAGTACTTC. Its translation is CASSPSGGQVSYEQYF. The V and J genes are TRBV27 and TRBJ2-5; D remains ambiguous. The end of the DNA aligns better with TRBJ2-7, so the J call may be wrong. Per the germline V gene, CDR1 is MNHEY and CDR2 is SMNVEV (reference sequence). The CDR3 spans 16 residues.

The chain has TRBV10-1 and TRBJ2-2; unclear D gene. Trimming took 3 bases from V and 7 from J, leaving 6 bases between them. Germline CDR1 WNHNN, CDR2 SYGVQD (reference sequence). This CDR3 is 12 amino acids long. CDR3 DNA sequence: TGCGCCAGCAGTGAATCGCACGGGGAGCTGTTTTTT. This encodes CASSESHGELFF.

V is TRBV30 and J is TRBJ1-1; D may be TRBD1 (6 bases). Trimming left V 2 bases short and J 4 bases short, with 20 bases between. The germline V gene encodes CDR1 GTSNPN and CDR2 SVGIG (reference sequence). This CDR3 spans 16 amino acids. The CDR3: CAWSPTPGRGGTEAFF. CDR3 sequence (DNA): TGTGCCTGGAGTCCCACACCTGGGAGGGGGGGCACTGAAGCTTTCTTT.

The V gene is TRBV2, the J gene TRBJ1-5; tentative D call: TRBD1 (6 bases). The CDR3 covers 12 residues. Germline V gene lookup returns CDR1 SNHLY and CDR2 FYNNEI. CDR3 in DNA: TGTGCAACACAGGGCCCTGAAGGGCCCCAGCATTTT. It yields the protein CATQGPEGPQHF.

V usage is TRBV5-6 and J usage is TRBJ2-7; TRBD1 aligns across 10 bases. Germline V gene data show CDR1 as SGHDT and CDR2 as YYEEEE. V lost 4 bases, J lost 5 bases, and 9 bases stayed unmatched. The CDR3 extends over 15 amino acids. This CDR3 reads CASSPLTGGIDEQYF. The CDR3 bases are TGTGCCAGCAGCCCCTTGACAGGGGGCATCGACGAGCAGTACTTC. The variable domain in full, completed from reference TRBV5-6 and TRBJ2-7, reads DAGVTQSPTHLIKTRGQQVTLRCSPKSGHDTVSWYQQALGQGPQFIFQYYEEEERQRGNFPDRFSGHQFPNYSSELNVNALLLGDSALYLCASSPLTGGIDEQYFGPGTRLTVT.

V is TRBV4-1 and J is TRBJ2-7; possible D gene TRBD1, 8 bases. CDR3 length: 15 amino acids. V shed 5 bases and J shed 3 bases, with 17 bases lying between them. Germline V lookup: CDR1 MGHRA, CDR2 YSYEKL. The CDR3 reads CASSAQGGGVYEQYF. In DNA form, the CDR3 reads TGCGCCAGCAGCGCACAGGGGGGGGGTGTCTACGAGCAGTACTTC.

V is TRBV15 and J is TRBJ2-7, with TRBD1 matching over 11 bases. Germline-derived CDR1 and CDR2 are LNHNV and YYDKDF (reference sequence). The CDR3 loop spans 17 amino acids. Trimming cost V 3 bases and J 0 bases; bases outside gene matches: 7. In nucleotides, the CDR3 is TGTGCCACCAGCAGGGACCCCGGGACAGGGGGCTCCTACGAGCAGTACTTC. Protein sequence: CATSRDPGTGGSYEQYF.

To note about this clone: Relative to the germline gene, one junction end is altered; a read error may explain this. The DNA of the CDR3 is TGTGCCACGGGGGAGGCTGGGAGATCCTCCTACGGGCAGTACTTC. It specifies CATGEAGRSSYGQYF. The chain combines TRBV27 with TRBJ2-7; the D gene is possibly TRBD2 (6 bases). This CDR3 region has 15 residues. Looked up from germline, CDR1 is MNHEY and CDR2 is SMNVEV (reference sequence).

This chain links TRBV7-8 with TRBJ1-2; no definite D call. The V and J ends lost 2 bases and 2 bases respectively, with 18 bases between them. From germline, CDR1 is SGHVS and CDR2 FQNEAQ. The CDR3 length is 17 residues. The CDR3 loop is CASSLSALDGLNYGYTF. The DNA of the CDR3 is TGTGCCAGCAGCTTATCGGCCCTTGACGGATTAAACTATGGCTACACCTTC.

As to this clone: Additional DNA sequences in this sample encode the identical CDR3. CDR3 residues: CASSEAGTASYEQYF. The CDR3 DNA sequence: TGTGCCAGCAGTGAAGCCGGGACCGCCTCCTACGAGCAGTACTTC. The J gene is TRBJ2-7, the V gene TRBV6-1; D may match TRBD1 or TRBD2 (5 bases each). The V and J ends lost 0 bases and 0 bases respectively, with 9 bases between them. The CDR3 spans 15 residues. CDR1 MNHNS and CDR2 SASEGT come from the germline V gene.

The chain joins TRBV10-2 to TRBJ2-7; TRBD2 matches at 11 bases. V trimming: 6 bases; J trimming: 3 bases; junction bases outside the gene matches: 4. The germline V gene encodes CDR1 WSHSY and CDR2 SAAADI. The CDR3 spans 14 residues. The CDR3 nucleotides read TGCGCCAGCAGCACTAGCGGGAGTGGCTACGAGCAGTACTTC. This translates into CASSTSGSGYEQYF.

The chain recombines TRBV4-1 with TRBJ2-3, with 12 positions matching TRBD2. With V trimmed by 0 bases and J by 4 bases, 2 bases remained unmatched. The CDR3 is 16 residues long. The germline V gene has CDR1 MGHRA and CDR2 YSYEKL. The CDR3 region has the DNA TGCGCCAGCAGCCAAGAGACTAGCGGGGGATCAGATACGCAGTATTTT. Amino acid sequence: CASSQETSGGSDTQYF.

This clone was found once. The chain links TRBV15 to TRBJ2-3; the match to TRBD1 covers 8 bases. Germline V lookup: CDR1 LNHNV, CDR2 YYDKDF (reference sequence). V lost 8 bases to trimming and J lost 5 bases; unmatched junction nucleotides: 18. CDR3 size: 17 residues. Here the CDR3 reads CATPIPDRAHAEDTQYF. In nucleotides, the CDR3 is TGTGCCACCCCTATTCCGGACAGGGCTCACGCCGAAGATACGCAGTATTTT.

This rearrangement joins TRBV5-6 to TRBJ1-2, with 11 nucleotides matching TRBD1. V was clipped by 4 bases and J by 4 bases; unmatched bases: 6. The CDR3 is 15 residues long. From germline, CDR1 is SGHDT and CDR2 YYEEEE. This CDR3 reads CASSPRDRGTYGYTF. CDR3 bases: TGTGCCAGCAGCCCCCGGGACAGGGGGACCTATGGCTACACCTTC.

The gene calls are TRBV7-8 and TRBJ2-5; 7 bases line up with TRBD1. This CDR3 has 15 amino acids. Germline loops: CDR1 SGHVS, CDR2 FQNEAQ. The J segment lost 5 bases and the V segment lost 3 bases, leaving 9 bases of the junction unmatched. As DNA, the CDR3 is TGTGCCAGCAGCTTGACAGGGCCCCTCGGGGAGACCCAGTACTTC. It codes for CASSLTGPLGETQYF.

About this clone itself: At the DNA level, this CDR3 is encoded by other sequences in the same sample as well. The chain links TRBV30 to TRBJ2-7, with D perhaps assigned TRBD1 or TRBD2 (5 bases each). The V gene lost 0 bases and the J gene lost 6 bases, with 12 bases spanning the gap. The germline V gene has CDR1 GTSNPN and CDR2 SVGIG (reference sequence). The CDR3 is made up of 13 amino acids. For the CDR3, the DNA is TGTGCCTGGAGTGTAAGTTCTGGGGGCGAGCAGTACTTC. It encodes CAWSVSSGGEQYF.

The genes are TRBV7-9 and TRBJ2-7; no clear D gene. The ends were cut back, 2 bases at V and 3 bases at J, with 11 bases in the middle. CDR1 SEHNR and CDR2 FQNEAQ come from the germline V gene (reference sequence). This CDR3 has 14 amino acids. CDR3 nucleotide sequence: TGTGCCAGCAGCTTATTCGTTTCGAACTACGAGCAGTACTTC. Translated, it gives CASSLFVSNYEQYF.

In its sample, this clone was seen once. The V gene is TRBV5-1, the J gene TRBJ2-7; possible D gene TRBD2, 5 bases. V dropped 0 bases and J dropped 6 bases, with 19 bases sitting between them. CDR3 length: 16 residues. Germline V CDR1 and CDR2: SGHRS, YFSETQ. DNA of the CDR3: TGCGCCAGCAGCTTGGAACTAGTAAGTAGTTTCGGCGAGCAGTACTTC. Translation gives CASSLELVSSFGEQYF.

V is TRBV6-5 and J is TRBJ1-5; D remains ambiguous. The CDR3 length is 13 residues. Trimming took off 7 bases at V and 7 bases at J, with 14 bases between the two ends. Germline V gives CDR1 MNHEY, CDR2 SVGAGI. The CDR3 DNA sequence: TGTGCCAGCATGGGTACCTTGGGCCAGCCCCAGCATTTT. Amino acid sequence: CASMGTLGQPQHF.

The chain is built from TRBV27 and TRBJ2-7; TRBD1 matches 10 bases. This CDR3 spans 17 amino acids. With 2 bases clipped from V and 0 bases from J, the junction kept 7 bases outside the gene matches. The germline CDR1 and CDR2 sequences are MNHEY and SMNVEV (reference sequence). CDR3 sequence reads: CASSLIVTGGPSYEQYF. The CDR3 DNA sequence: TGTGCCAGCAGTTTAATAGTGACAGGGGGCCCCTCCTACGAGCAGTACTTC.

This rearrangement joins TRBV6-1 to TRBJ2-7; 9 nucleotides line up with TRBD1. The CDR3 has 13 amino acids. CDR1 and CDR2 (germline): MNHNS, SASEGT. J was trimmed by 4 bases and V by 6 bases; bases with no gene match: 4. The CDR3 is CASRYRGPYEQYF. The CDR3 DNA is TGTGCCAGCAGATACAGGGGGCCGTACGAGCAGTACTTC.

This chain uses TRBV27 with TRBJ2-5; tentative D call: TRBD1 (6 bases). Germline lookup yields CDR1 MNHEY and CDR2 SMNVEV (reference sequence). V lost 3 bases and J lost 4, with 15 bases in between. The length of the CDR3 is 15 residues. CDR3 sequence (DNA): TGTGCCAGCAGTTTTTTGGAAGCAGGGGTAGAGACCCAGTACTTC. Translated, it gives CASSFLEAGVETQYF.

The chain is built from TRBV9 and TRBJ2-7, with D perhaps assigned TRBD1 or TRBD2 (5 bases each). Trimming took 0 bases from V and 6 from J, leaving 16 bases between them. The germline CDR1 and CDR2 sequences are SGDLS and YYNGEE. The CDR3 sequence is 15 residues long. CDR3 nucleotide sequence: TGTGCCAGCAGCGTAGGCCCGGGACCTCACAGCGAGCAGTACTTC. It encodes CASSVGPGPHSEQYF. The entire variable domain, with the rest obtained from reference TRBV9 and TRBJ2-7, is as follows: DSGVTQTPKHLITATGQRVTLRCSPRSGDLSVYWYQQSLDQGLQFLIQYYNGEERAKGNILERFSAQQFPDLHSELNLSSLELGDSALYFCASSVGPGPHSEQYFGPGTRLTVT.

This clone was found once. V is TRBV7-9 and J is TRBJ2-7; no clear D. The CDR3 extends over 12 amino acids. Trimming shortened V by 5 bases and J by 5 bases, and 10 bases separated the two germline ends. In germline, CDR1 is SEHNR, CDR2 FQNEAQ (reference sequence). In DNA, the CDR3 is TGTGCCAGCAGCCCCTTCACGAACGAGCAGTACTTC. Translation gives CASSPFTNEQYF.

This chain uses TRBV28 with TRBJ2-1, with 9 bases aligning to TRBD1. Germline CDR1 MDHEN, CDR2 SYDVKM. The CDR3 is made up of 15 amino acids. J was trimmed by 6 bases and V by 7 bases; bases with no gene match: 10. The CDR3 spells CASTSGTGRFNEQFF. Written as DNA, the CDR3 is TGTGCCAGCACCTCGGGGACAGGGAGATTCAATGAGCAGTTCTTC.

V usage is TRBV5-6 and J usage is TRBJ1-1, with TRBD1 as a possible D gene (6 bases). The CDR3 covers 13 residues. Germline CDR1 reads SGHDT; CDR2 reads YYEEEE. Trimming took 4 bases from V and 1 from J, leaving 8 bases between them. In DNA, the CDR3 is TGTGCCAGCAGCCGAGGGGGGAACACTGAAGCTTTCTTT. Its protein is CASSRGGNTEAFF.

V and J are TRBV27 and TRBJ2-2; D uncertain. The germline V and J ends were trimmed by 5 bases and 7 bases, with 8 bases remaining between them. This CDR3 spans 12 amino acids. From germline, CDR1 is MNHEY and CDR2 SMNVEV (reference sequence). CDR3 sequence reads: CASSPYSGELFF. The CDR3 nucleotides are TGTGCCAGCAGTCCATACAGCGGGGAGCTGTTTTTT.

The J gene is TRBJ2-1, the V gene TRBV7-9, with D possibly being TRBD1 or TRBD2 (5 bases each). The CDR3 has 14 amino acids. Germline V CDR1 and CDR2: SEHNR, FQNEAQ (reference sequence). Trimming cost V 5 bases and J 6 bases, with 14 bases left between them. Here the CDR3 reads CASSAGTTLNEQFF. The DNA for the CDR3 is TGTGCCAGCAGCGCCGGGACCACACTCAATGAGCAGTTCTTC.